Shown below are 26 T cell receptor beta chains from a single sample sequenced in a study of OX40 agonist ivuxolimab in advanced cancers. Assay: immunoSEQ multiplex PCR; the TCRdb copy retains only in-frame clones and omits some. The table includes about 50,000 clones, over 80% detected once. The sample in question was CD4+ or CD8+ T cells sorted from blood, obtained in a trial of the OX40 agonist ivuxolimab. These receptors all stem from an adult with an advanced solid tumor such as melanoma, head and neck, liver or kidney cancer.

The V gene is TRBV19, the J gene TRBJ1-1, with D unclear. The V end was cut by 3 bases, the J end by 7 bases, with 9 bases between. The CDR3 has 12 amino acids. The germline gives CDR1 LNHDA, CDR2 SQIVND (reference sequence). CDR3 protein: CASSMFGSEAFF. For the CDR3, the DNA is TGTGCCAGTAGTATGTTCGGAAGTGAAGCTTTCTTT.

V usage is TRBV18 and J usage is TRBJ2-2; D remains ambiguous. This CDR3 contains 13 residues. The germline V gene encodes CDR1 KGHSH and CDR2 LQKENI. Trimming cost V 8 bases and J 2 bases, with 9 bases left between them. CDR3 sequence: CASQADNTGELFF. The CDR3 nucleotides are TGTGCCAGCCAGGCGGATAACACCGGGGAGCTGTTTTTT.

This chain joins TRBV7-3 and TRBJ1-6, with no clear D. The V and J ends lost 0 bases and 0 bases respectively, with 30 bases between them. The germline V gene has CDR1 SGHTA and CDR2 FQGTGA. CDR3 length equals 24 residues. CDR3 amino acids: CASSLTFKNGRRLPKISYNSPLHF. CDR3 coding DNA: TGTGCCAGCAGCTTAACGTTTAAAAACGGTAGGCGGCTTCCGAAAATCTCCTATAATTCACCCCTCCACTTT.

DNA for the CDR3: TGTGCCAGTAGTATGTGGGACAAGAACACTGAAGCTTTCTTT. It specifies CASSMWDKNTEAFF. The chain combines TRBV19 with TRBJ1-1, with D maybe TRBD1 (6 bases). The V end was cut by 3 bases, the J end by 1 base, with 9 bases between. Germline V gene data show CDR1 as LNHDA and CDR2 as SQIVND (reference sequence). The CDR3 consists of 14 residues.

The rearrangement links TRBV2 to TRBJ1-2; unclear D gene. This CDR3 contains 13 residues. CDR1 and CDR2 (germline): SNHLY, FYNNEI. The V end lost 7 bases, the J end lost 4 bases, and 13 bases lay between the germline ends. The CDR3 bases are TGTGCCAGCACGCAGGAGCAGTTCTATGGCTACACCTTC. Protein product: CASTQEQFYGYTF. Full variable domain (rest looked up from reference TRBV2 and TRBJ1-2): EPEVTQTPSHQVTQMGQEVILRCVPISNHLYFYWYRQILGQKVEFLVSFYNNEISEKSEIFDDQFSVERPDGSNFTLKIRSTKLEDSAMYFCASTQEQFYGYTFGSGTRLTVV.

The CDR3 spells CASSFGAGAYGYTF. Written as DNA, the CDR3 is TGTGCCAGCAGTTTCGGGGCAGGGGCCTATGGCTACACCTTC. This rearrangement joins TRBV28 to TRBJ1-2; a weak D match, TRBD1 (6 bases). From germline, CDR1 is MDHEN and CDR2 SYDVKM. The germline V and J ends were trimmed by 3 bases and 4 bases, with 12 bases remaining between them. The CDR3 runs to 14 residues.

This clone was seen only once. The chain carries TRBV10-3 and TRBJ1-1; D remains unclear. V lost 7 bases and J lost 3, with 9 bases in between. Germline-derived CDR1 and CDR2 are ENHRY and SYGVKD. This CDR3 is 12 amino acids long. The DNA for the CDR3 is TGTGCCATCATGGCCGGGGACACTGAAGCTTTCTTT. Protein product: CAIMAGDTEAFF.

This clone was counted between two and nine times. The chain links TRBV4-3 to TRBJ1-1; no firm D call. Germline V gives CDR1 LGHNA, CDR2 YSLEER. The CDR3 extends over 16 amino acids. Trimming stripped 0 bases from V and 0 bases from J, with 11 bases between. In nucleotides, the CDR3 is TGCGCCAGCAGCCAAGATCTGTGGGCAATGAACACTGAAGCTTTCTTT. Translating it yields CASSQDLWAMNTEAFF.

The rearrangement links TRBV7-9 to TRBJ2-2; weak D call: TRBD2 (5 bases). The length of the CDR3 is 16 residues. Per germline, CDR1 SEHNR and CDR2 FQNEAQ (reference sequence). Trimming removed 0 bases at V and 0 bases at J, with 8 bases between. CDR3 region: CASSLASAPNTGELFF. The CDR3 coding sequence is TGTGCCAGCAGCTTAGCTAGCGCTCCGAACACCGGGGAGCTGTTTTTT.

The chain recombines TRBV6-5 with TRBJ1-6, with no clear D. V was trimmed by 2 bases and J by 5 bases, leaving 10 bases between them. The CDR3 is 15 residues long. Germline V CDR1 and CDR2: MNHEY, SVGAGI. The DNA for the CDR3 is TGTGCCAGCAGTTACAAAGAACGGGATAATTCACCCCTCCACTTT. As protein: CASSYKERDNSPLHF.

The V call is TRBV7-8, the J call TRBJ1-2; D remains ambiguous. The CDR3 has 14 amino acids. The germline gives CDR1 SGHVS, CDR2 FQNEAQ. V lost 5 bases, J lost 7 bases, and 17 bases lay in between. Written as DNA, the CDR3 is TGTGCCAGCAGCCCCGGGCCAATCGGGTCTGGCTACACCTTC. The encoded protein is CASSPGPIGSGYTF.

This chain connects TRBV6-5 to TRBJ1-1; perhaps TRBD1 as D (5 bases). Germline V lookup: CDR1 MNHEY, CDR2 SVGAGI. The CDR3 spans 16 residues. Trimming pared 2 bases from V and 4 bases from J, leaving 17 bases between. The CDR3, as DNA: TGTGCCAGCAGTTACAGGGGAGTCACGATACCCACTGAAGCTTTCTTT. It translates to CASSYRGVTIPTEAFF.

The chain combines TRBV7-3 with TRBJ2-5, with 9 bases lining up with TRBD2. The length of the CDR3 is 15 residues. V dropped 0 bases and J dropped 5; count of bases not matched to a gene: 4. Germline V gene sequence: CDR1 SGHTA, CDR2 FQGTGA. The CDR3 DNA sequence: TGTGCCAGCAGCTTAACAAATAGCGGGGGTGAGACCCAGTACTTC. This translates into CASSLTNSGGETQYF. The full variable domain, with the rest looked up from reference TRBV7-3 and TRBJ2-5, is GAGVSQTPSNKVTEKGKYVELRCDPISGHTALYWYRQSLGQGPEFLIYFQGTGAADDSGLPNDRFFAVRPEGSVSTLKIQRTERGDSAVYLCASSLTNSGGETQYFGPGTRLLVL.

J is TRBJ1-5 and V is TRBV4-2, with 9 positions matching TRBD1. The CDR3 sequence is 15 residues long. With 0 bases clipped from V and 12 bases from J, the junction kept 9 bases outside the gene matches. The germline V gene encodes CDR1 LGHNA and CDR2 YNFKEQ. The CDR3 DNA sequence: TGTGCCAGCAGCCAAGATCCCGGAGGGGACAGGGTCCAGCATTTT. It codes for CASSQDPGGDRVQHF.

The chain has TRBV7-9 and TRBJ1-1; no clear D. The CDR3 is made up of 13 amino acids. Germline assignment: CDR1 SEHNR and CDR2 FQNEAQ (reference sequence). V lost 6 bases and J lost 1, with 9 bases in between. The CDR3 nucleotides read TGTGCCAGCAGGAGGAATCAGAACACTGAAGCTTTCTTT. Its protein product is CASRRNQNTEAFF.

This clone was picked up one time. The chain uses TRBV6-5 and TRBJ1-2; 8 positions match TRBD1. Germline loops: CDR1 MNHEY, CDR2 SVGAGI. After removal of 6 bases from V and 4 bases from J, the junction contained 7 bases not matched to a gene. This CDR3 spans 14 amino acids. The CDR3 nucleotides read TGTGCCAGCAGGCGAGGGACAGGACTCTATGGCTACACCTTC. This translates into CASRRGTGLYGYTF.

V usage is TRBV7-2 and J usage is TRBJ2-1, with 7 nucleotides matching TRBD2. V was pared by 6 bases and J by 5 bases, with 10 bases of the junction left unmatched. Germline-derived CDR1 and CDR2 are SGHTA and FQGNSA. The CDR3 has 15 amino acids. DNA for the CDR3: TGTGCCAGCAGGGCTAGCGGAGAGAACCACAATGAGCAGTTCTTC. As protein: CASRASGENHNEQFF.

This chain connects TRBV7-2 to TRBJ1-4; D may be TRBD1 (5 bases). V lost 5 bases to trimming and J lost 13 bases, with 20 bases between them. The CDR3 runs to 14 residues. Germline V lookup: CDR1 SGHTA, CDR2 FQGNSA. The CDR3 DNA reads TGTGCCAGCAGCCAAGCCCGGGGCGGGAAACGACTGTTTTTT. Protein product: CASSQARGGKRLFF.

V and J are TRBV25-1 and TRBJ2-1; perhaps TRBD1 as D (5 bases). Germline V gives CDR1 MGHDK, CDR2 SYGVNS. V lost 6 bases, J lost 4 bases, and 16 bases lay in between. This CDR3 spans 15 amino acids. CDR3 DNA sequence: TGTGCCAGCAGCGACCCAAAGACAGTTTACAATGAGCAGTTCTTC. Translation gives CASSDPKTVYNEQFF.

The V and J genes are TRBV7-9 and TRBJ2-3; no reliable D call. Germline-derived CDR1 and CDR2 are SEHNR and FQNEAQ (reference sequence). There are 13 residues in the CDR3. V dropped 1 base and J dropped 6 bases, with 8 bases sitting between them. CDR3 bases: TGTGCCAGCAGCTTAGGAATATCTGATACGCAGTATTTT. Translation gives CASSLGISDTQYF.

CDR3 sequence reads: CASSLELNTEAFF. For the CDR3, the DNA is TGTGCCAGCAGCTTAGAACTGAACACTGAAGCTTTCTTT. The gene calls are TRBV7-2 and TRBJ1-1; D remains unclear. Germline CDR1 is SGHTA and CDR2 is FQGNSA. Trimming took 1 base from V and 0 from J, leaving 3 bases between them. The CDR3 spans 13 residues.

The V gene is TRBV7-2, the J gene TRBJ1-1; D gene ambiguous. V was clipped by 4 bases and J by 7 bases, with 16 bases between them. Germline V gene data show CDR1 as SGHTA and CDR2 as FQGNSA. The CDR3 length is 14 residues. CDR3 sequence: CASSSRASRDEAFF. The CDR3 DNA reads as TGTGCCAGCAGCTCCCGGGCTTCAAGGGATGAAGCTTTCTTT.

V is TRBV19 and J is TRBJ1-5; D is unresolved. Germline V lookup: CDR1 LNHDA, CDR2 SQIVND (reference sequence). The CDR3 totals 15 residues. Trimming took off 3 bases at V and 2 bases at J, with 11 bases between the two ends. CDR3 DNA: TGTGCCAGTAGTATTGAGGGTTTGGGCAATCAGCCCCAGCATTTT. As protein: CASSIEGLGNQPQHF.

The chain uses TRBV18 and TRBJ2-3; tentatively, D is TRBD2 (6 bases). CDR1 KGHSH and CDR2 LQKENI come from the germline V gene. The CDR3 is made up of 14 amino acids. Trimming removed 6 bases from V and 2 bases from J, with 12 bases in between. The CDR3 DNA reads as TGTGCCAGCTCGACTAGTCAGGACACAGATACGCAGTATTTT. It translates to CASSTSQDTDTQYF.

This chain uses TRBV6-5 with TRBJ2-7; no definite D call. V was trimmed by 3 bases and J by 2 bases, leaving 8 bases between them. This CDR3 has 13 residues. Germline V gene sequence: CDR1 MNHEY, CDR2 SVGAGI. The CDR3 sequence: CASSYKGPYEQYF. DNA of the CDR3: TGTGCCAGCAGTTATAAGGGCCCCTACGAGCAGTACTTC.

The CDR3, as DNA: TGCGCCAGCAGCTCCCAGGGGTTAGATACGCAGTATTTT. It yields the protein CASSSQGLDTQYF. V gene TRBV5-1 combines with J gene TRBJ2-3; D perhaps matches TRBD1 (6 bases). The germline gives CDR1 SGHRS, CDR2 YFSETQ. The V end lost 3 bases, the J end lost 5 bases, and 10 bases lay between the germline ends. The CDR3 has 13 amino acids.